A selection of T cell receptor beta chains follows, all from one sample in a study of identical twins. TCRdb used MiXCR to reprocess the 5' RACE reads, holding one entry per CDR3 protein. Among 550,000 to 700,000 distinct CDR3 sequences, around 20% were seen once, and the ten largest hold about 4.3%. The sample also formed part of further work on T cells expressing NK-cell markers.

The sequencing sample was made of PBMCs. These receptors were collected from a woman between 18 and 29 years old in good health. The CDR3 runs from the conserved cysteine through the conserved F or W. A D gene is named only where the DNA matches it firmly. For some rows the clone size is stated as once, few or many, or as a class when expanded; others skip it.

>TRBJ2-7|NA|NA|TRBV12-3/TRBV12-4
TGTGCCAGCAGTCTCTCGCGGGAAGGGAGCTACGAGCAGTACTTC
CASSLSREGSYEQYF
>TRBJ2-7|NA|many|TRBV5-1
TGCGCCAGCAGCTTGGAGACAGCGCTATCCTACGAGCAGTACTTC
CASSLETALSYEQYF
>TRBJ2-5|NA|NA|TRBV12-3/TRBV12-4
TGTGCCACGGGTACGGGAGTACAGGAGACCCAGTACTTC
CATGTGVQETQYF
>TRBJ2-3|NA|NA|TRBV15
TGTGCCACCAGCAGAGCTCCCGACACAGATACGCAGTATTTT
CATSRAPDTDTQYF
>TRBJ2-1|TRBD1|many|TRBV7-8
TGTGCCAGCAGCTTAGGATCAGGGGGTGAGCAGTTCTTC
CASSLGSGGEQFF
>TRBJ1-4|NA|NA|TRBV9
TGTGCCAGCAGCGAAGGGTCCTGGCATGAAAAACTGTTTTTT
CASSEGSWHEKLFF
>TRBJ2-7|TRBD1|NA|TRBV7-3
TGTGCCAGCAGCCCAACGGGACAGGGGTTCTACGAGCAGTACTTC
CASSPTGQGFYEQYF
>TRBJ2-5|NA|NA|TRBV10-2
TGCGCCAGCAGTGAGGTCAGGGGAGAGACCCAGTACTTC
CASSEVRGETQYF
>TRBJ2-1|TRBD2|many|TRBV13
TGTGCCAGCACTCGCGGGAGGGATATCAATGAGCAGTTCTTC
CASTRGRDINEQFF
>TRBJ2-1|NA|NA|TRBV9
TGTGCCAGCAGCGTTCAGGCGTACAGCAGGAATGAGCAGTTCTTC
CASSVQAYSRNEQFF
>TRBJ1-1|NA|few|TRBV7-8
TGTGCCAGCAGCTCCCCGGGACTCAAACGCTCTAACACTGAAGCTTTCTTT
CASSSPGLKRSNTEAFF
>TRBJ2-1|NA|NA|TRBV29-1
TGCAGCGTTGTGGACCTCTACAATGAGCAGTTCTTC
CSVVDLYNEQFF
>TRBJ2-1|NA|NA|TRBV7-9
TGTGCCATCCCAGGGGGGTCCGCCCATGAGCAGTTCTTC
CAIPGGSAHEQFF
>TRBJ2-1|TRBD2|NA|TRBV20-1
TGCAGTGCCCCTCCGGGACTAGGGCTGGGTGAGCAGTTCTTC
CSAPPGLGLGEQFF
>TRBJ1-2|NA|many|TRBV4-3
TGCGCCAGCAGCCAAGAGAGGAGGATAACTAGGGGCTACACCTTC
CASSQERRITRGYTF
>TRBJ2-5|TRBD2|NA|TRBV5-6
TGTGCCAGCAGATTTCTGCTAGCGGGGGGAGAGACCCAGTACTTC
CASRFLLAGGETQYF
>TRBJ2-5|NA|NA|TRBV12-3/TRBV12-4
TGTGCCAGCAGTTTCCCTGGACAGTTCCAAGAGACCCAGTACTTC
CASSFPGQFQETQYF
>TRBJ2-5|TRBD2|NA|TRBV12-3/TRBV12-4
TGTGCCAGCAGTGAAATAGCGGGGACGTACCAAGAGACCCAGTACTTC
CASSEIAGTYQETQYF
>TRBJ2-1|NA|few|TRBV15
TGTGCCACCAGCAGAGGGGCTGGTGGTGAGCAGTTCTTC
CATSRGAGGEQFF
>TRBJ2-1|TRBD2|NA|TRBV4-3
TGCGCCAGCAGCCCCGCAAGTAGCGGGAGGGAGCAGTTCTTC
CASSPASSGREQFF
>TRBJ2-5|TRBD2|NA|TRBV20-1
TGCAGTGCTAGCGATGGGACTAGCCCCAAAGTGGCCCAGTACTTC
CSASDGTSPKVAQYF
>TRBJ2-2|NA|NA|TRBV12-3/TRBV12-4
TGTGCCAGCAGACCCTATGGGGCGGGGACCAGGGTCGGGGAGCTGTTTTTT
CASRPYGAGTRVGELFF
>TRBJ2-1|NA|NA|TRBV4-3
TGCGCCAGCAGCCAAGACCTCGCGGTGAGTGAGCAGTTCTTC
CASSQDLAVSEQFF
>TRBJ2-7|TRBD1|NA|TRBV5-1
TGCGCCAGCAGCTTGGTAGTGACAGGGACCCACGAGCAGTACTTC
CASSLVVTGTHEQYF
>TRBJ2-5|NA|few|TRBV5-1
TGCGCCAGCACCCCAACTGAGGTGTCAGGGTGGGAGACCCAGTACTTC
CASTPTEVSGWETQYF
>TRBJ1-1|NA|few|TRBV5-1
TGCGCCAGCAGCTTCGCCGATGTGAACACTGAAGCTTTCTTT
CASSFADVNTEAFF
>TRBJ2-7|NA|many|TRBV5-1
TGCGCCAGCAGCTTGGGCGGACCCGCATACGAGCAGTACTTC
CASSLGGPAYEQYF